Reported below is one T cell receptor (beta chain). Recovered status applied to Cohort 3 donors who had two consecutive negative PCRs. It also applied to those with clearance or with symptom resolution. The germline V gene encodes CDR1 SGHDN and CDR2 FVKESK. Unmatched junction bases numbered 5, after V lost 7 bases and J lost 0 bases. The CDR3 sequence is 14 residues long. This specimen belongs to a study of blood T cell repertoires in COVID-19. Overall study context: In each case, the material was cDNA or gDNA derived from T cells, B-cell-depleted T cells, or PBMCs.

The protocol was immunoSEQ multiplex PCR, while the TCRdb copy is restricted to in-frame clones and leaves out a portion. The sample carries 110,000 to 150,000 clones, around 80% recorded once. This receptor was obtained from a woman aged 50 to 60 who had recovered from COVID-19. V usage is TRBV14 and J usage is TRBJ2-7, with 8 bases that match TRBD2. The sequenced material came from PBMCs or T cells enriched from blood (not recorded which). CDR3 in amino acids: CASKYGGGSYEQYF. The CDR3 nucleotides are TGTGCCAGCAAGTACGGGGGGGGCTCCTACGAGCAGTACTTC.